Reported below is one T cell receptor beta chain. The entry originates in a study of blood T cell repertoires in COVID-19. Looking at the study overall: The United States, Italy and Spain supplied acute and convalescent COVID-19 samples. T cells, B-cell-depleted T cells, or PBMCs provided the cDNA or gDNA that served as material.

This CDR3 has 11 residues. Per the germline V gene, CDR1 is LNHDA and CDR2 is SQIVND (reference sequence). Trimming pared 8 bases from V and 2 bases from J, leaving 6 bases between. Original methodology: Counts of nucleated cells, estimated from reference gene primer amplification, were obtained. The table came from immunoSEQ multiplex PCR; TCRdb's copy has only in-frame clones and leaves some out. V, J and clone size derive from that table, while D and trimming were established from the DNA sequence. The sample lists approximately 150,000 clones, 82% seen once, with around 15% in the top ten. V usage is TRBV19 and J usage is TRBJ1-2; D remains ambiguous. The TCR comes from a human donor with acute or convalescent COVID-19. The donor label of this sample is uncertain. The sequenced sample was peripheral blood. Written as DNA, the CDR3 is TGTGCCAGTGCCAGAAACTATGGCTACACCTTC. This gives the protein CASARNYGYTF.